Below are 7 T cell receptor beta chains sequenced from a single sample in a study of shared clonotypes between healthy human individuals. Repertoires were generated with immunoSEQ multiplex PCR, while TCRdb's copy carries only in-frame clones and drops some. Of 2 million to 2.5 million clones listed, more than 85% are singletons. Sequenced: naive CD4+ T cells from PBMCs. The sample's subset: CD45RA+ positively selected. Receptor source: a man aged 18 to 35 in good health. Some clones in this sample may be carry-over from other donors' samples.

The V and J genes are TRBV7-9 and TRBJ2-3, with 10 bases fitting TRBD2. This CDR3 spans 15 amino acids. Trimming took 5 bases from V and 0 from J; bases not matched to a gene: 2. The germline gives CDR1 SEHNR, CDR2 FQNEAQ (reference sequence). The CDR3 sequence: CASSPTSGSTDTQYF. Here the CDR3 DNA reads TGTGCCAGCAGCCCGACTAGCGGGAGCACAGATACGCAGTATTTT.

This clone was recorded once. The chain combines TRBV7-3 with TRBJ2-5; 11 bases are shared with TRBD1. This CDR3 has 15 residues. The V and J ends lost 5 bases and 5 bases, in that order; junction bases with no gene match: 7. Germline V gene data show CDR1 as SGHTA and CDR2 as FQGTGA. The CDR3 region has the DNA TGTGCCAGCAGCCCTAGTGGACAGGGGGCTGAGACCCAGTACTTC. It codes for CASSPSGQGAETQYF. Supplemented by reference TRBV7-3 and TRBJ2-5, the full variable domain reads GAGVSQTPSNKVTEKGKYVELRCDPISGHTALYWYRQSLGQGPEFLIYFQGTGAADDSGLPNDRFFAVRPEGSVSTLKIQRTERGDSAVYLCASSPSGQGAETQYFGPGTRLLVL.

In the case of this clone: Other DNA sequences in this specimen translate into the identical CDR3. V gene TRBV5-8 combines with J gene TRBJ2-5; weak D call: TRBD1 (6 bases). Germline lookup yields CDR1 SGHTS and CDR2 YDEGEE. The CDR3 loop spans 13 amino acids. V shed 4 bases and J shed 2 bases, with 9 bases lying between them. The CDR3 DNA reads as TGTGCCAGCAGCGGACAGATACAAGAGACCCAGTACTTC. Encoded protein: CASSGQIQETQYF.

The chain has TRBV25-1 and TRBJ2-4, with D possibly TRBD2 on 5 matching bases. CDR3 length: 15 residues. The V and J ends lost 4 bases and 6 bases respectively, with 16 bases between them. Germline CDR1 reads MGHDK; CDR2 reads SYGVNS. CDR3 amino acids: CASSALLGNGNIQYF. The CDR3 nucleotides read TGTGCCAGCAGTGCCTTACTAGGGAACGGAAACATTCAGTACTTC.

With respect to this clone: This CDR3 is also generated by other DNA sequences in the sample. This chain joins TRBV7-2 and TRBJ2-5; 7 bases are shared with TRBD1. The length of the CDR3 is 14 residues. V shed 5 bases, J shed 2 bases, and the junction held 5 bases outside the gene matches. Per the germline V gene, CDR1 is SGHTA and CDR2 is FQGNSA. For the CDR3, the DNA is TGTGCCAGCAGCCTAGGGACAGCTCAAGAGACCCAGTACTTC. It encodes CASSLGTAQETQYF.

On this clone: This sample includes further DNA sequences coding for the same CDR3. J is TRBJ2-5 and V is TRBV7-2; perhaps TRBD2 as D (6 bases). This CDR3 region has 14 residues. The germline gives CDR1 SGHTA, CDR2 FQGNSA. Trimming left V 5 bases short and J 4 bases short, with 14 bases between. The DNA for the CDR3 is TGTGCCAGCAGCCTCGCGGGAAGGGGAGAGACCCAGTACTTC. The encoded protein is CASSLAGRGETQYF.

The chain has TRBV28 and TRBJ1-1, with D possibly matching TRBD1 (6 bases). Trimming cost V 7 bases and J 10 bases, with 13 bases left between them. Germline assignment: CDR1 MDHEN and CDR2 SYDVKM. CDR3 size: 11 residues. The CDR3 coding sequence is TGTGCCAGCAAGTCAGGGGTAAGAGCTTTCTTT. Its protein product is CASKSGVRAFF.